Listed below are T cell receptor beta chains from one sample, sequenced in a study of blood T cell repertoires in COVID-19. TCRdb's copy holds only in-frame clones and misses some; the assay was immunoSEQ multiplex PCR. The sample carries approximately 54,000 clones, 86% recorded once. The sequencing sample was made of peripheral blood. All receptors come from a human donor in a cohort sampled during active COVID-19. Both conserved end residues are part of each CDR3. Each record gives: D gene, J gene, clone size, V gene, CDR3 protein, CDR3 DNA. The D gene is left open where the match is weak. Clone size is stated in some rows and not others, as once, few, many or a class when expanded.

TRBD2 | TRBJ2-7 | . | TRBV2 | CASTPSLAFHEQYF | TGTGCCAGCACGCCCTCACTAGCGTTCCACGAGCAGTACTTC
. | TRBJ1-3 | . | TRBV5-5 | CASSLGLSSGNTIYF | TGTGCCAGCAGCTTGGGCCTGAGCTCTGGAAACACCATATATTTT
TRBD1 | TRBJ1-5 | . | TRBV6-5 | CASSSRDRDNQPQHF | TGTGCCAGCAGTTCCCGGGACAGGGATAATCAGCCCCAGCATTTT
TRBD1 | TRBJ2-7 | . | TRBV5-3 | CARSRQDRGATFHEQYF | TGTGCCAGAAGCCGACAGGACAGGGGGGCCACTTTCCACGAGCAGTACTTC
TRBD1 | TRBJ2-7 | . | TRBV2 | CASSGPGQNYEQYF | TGTGCCAGCAGTGGTCCGGGACAGAACTACGAGCAGTACTTC
. | TRBJ2-5 | . | TRBV7-2 | CASSFNSKRATQYF | TGTGCCAGCAGCTTCAACAGCAAGCGGGCGACCCAGTACTTC
. | TRBJ1-5 | . | TRBV28 | CASSLAGGDHQPQHF | TGTGCCAGCAGTCTGGCCGGAGGGGATCATCAGCCCCAGCATTTT
TRBD2 | TRBJ2-4 | . | TRBV6-5 | CAGAREADKNIQYF | TGTGCGGGGGCGCGGGAGGCCGACAAAAACATTCAGTACTTC
. | TRBJ2-5 | few | TRBV5-1 | CASSLGGRGQETQYF | TGCGCCAGCAGCTTGGGTGGCAGGGGCCAAGAGACCCAGTACTTC
. | TRBJ2-3 | . | TRBV5-1 | CASSRLATSDTQYF | TGCGCCAGCAGCAGGCTAGCGACCTCAGATACGCAGTATTTT
TRBD2 | TRBJ2-3 | . | TRBV5-1 | CASSPRAGGRGDTQYF | TGCGCCAGCAGCCCCAGGGCGGGCGGGAGAGGAGATACGCAGTATTTT
. | TRBJ1-6 | . | TRBV4-1 | CASSLFITRAPSNSPLHF | TGCGCCAGCAGCCTATTTATTACTAGGGCTCCATCTAATTCACCCCTCCACTTT
. | TRBJ1-1 | few | TRBV11-2 | CASSLTLKAFF | TGTGCCAGCAGCTTAACTCTCAAGGCTTTCTTT
TRBD2 | TRBJ2-3 | . | TRBV2 | CARTSREAYTDTQYF | TGTGCCAGGACCTCGCGGGAGGCTTACACAGATACGCAGTATTTT
. | TRBJ2-3 | . | TRBV12-5 | CASGLALLEPAGDTQYF | TGTGCTAGTGGTTTGGCACTACTAGAACCTGCCGGGGATACGCAGTATTTT
TRBD1 | TRBJ2-2 | once | TRBV7-8 | CASSLAGAGGSGELFF | TGTGCCAGCAGCTTAGCCGGGGCAGGGGGCTCCGGGGAGCTGTTTTTT
. | TRBJ2-4 | . | TRBV11-2 | CASSLGTTKNIQYF | TGTGCCAGCAGCTTAGGGACTACCAAAAACATTCAGTACTTC
TRBD1 | TRBJ1-5 | . | TRBV6-6 | CASSSPGQYSNQPQHF | TGTGCCAGCAGTTCCCCGGGACAGTATAGCAATCAGCCCCAGCATTTT
. | TRBJ1-4 | . | TRBV29-1 | CSVLGRGLTNEKLFF | TGCAGCGTCCTCGGTCGGGGACTGACTAATGAAAAACTGTTTTTT
. | TRBJ1-6 | . | TRBV10-3 | CAISESGPGFGSPLHF | TGTGCCATCAGTGAGTCGGGCCCCGGCTTCGGATCACCCCTCCACTTT
. | TRBJ1-1 | . | TRBV6-6 | CASIVSGGTEAFF | TGTGCCAGCATCGTTTCGGGGGGCACTGAAGCTTTCTTT
. | TRBJ1-6 | . | TRBV4-2 | CASSQDGLRDSGVQSPLHF | TGTGCCAGCAGCCAAGATGGGCTCCGGGACTCTGGTGTCCAGTCACCCCTCCACTTT
TRBD1 | TRBJ1-2 | few | TRBV2 | CASNRDSFNYGYTF | TGTGCCAGCAATCGGGACAGCTTCAACTATGGCTACACCTTC
. | TRBJ1-1 | . | TRBV10-3 | CAISESTQYMNTEAFF | TGTGCCATCAGTGAGTCGACACAATACATGAACACTGAAGCTTTCTTT
. | TRBJ2-3 | few | TRBV2 | CASSVVAGARTDTQYF | TGTGCCAGCAGTGTGGTGGCAGGGGCGCGGACAGATACGCAGTATTTT
. | TRBJ2-1 | . | TRBV7-8 | CASSLGAGPYNEQFF | TGTGCCAGCAGCTTAGGGGCGGGCCCCTACAATGAGCAGTTCTTC
. | TRBJ2-6 | . | TRBV6-1 | CASSEPAGAPGANVLTF | TGTGCCAGCAGTGAACCAGCAGGGGCGCCTGGGGCCAACGTCCTGACTTTC
TRBD2 | TRBJ2-1 | . | TRBV6-5 | CASRIGGRWDEQFF | TGTGCCAGCAGGATCGGCGGGAGGTGGGATGAGCAGTTCTTC
TRBD1 | TRBJ1-1 | . | TRBV4-1 | CASSLGQVNTEAFF | TGCGCCAGCAGCCTCGGACAGGTTAACACTGAAGCTTTCTTT
TRBD1 | TRBJ1-2 | . | TRBV5-4 | CASSPKGTGGVYGYTF | TGTGCCAGCAGCCCGAAAGGGACAGGGGGCGTTTATGGCTACACCTTC
. | TRBJ2-7 | few | TRBV4-1 | CASSHMTSPSYEQYF | TGCGCCAGCAGCCATATGACTAGTCCCTCCTACGAGCAGTACTTC
TRBD1 | TRBJ1-4 | . | TRBV30 | CAWSSGTDNEKLFF | TGTGCCTGGAGTTCCGGGACAGACAATGAAAAACTGTTTTTT
. | TRBJ2-1 | . | TRBV10-3 | CAISKSPFDEQFF | TGTGCCATCAGTAAGAGTCCCTTTGATGAGCAGTTCTTC
TRBD1 | TRBJ1-1 | . | TRBV30 | CAWLQGLGNTEAFF | TGTGCCTGGCTACAGGGGCTAGGGAACACTGAAGCTTTCTTT
. | TRBJ2-1 | . | TRBV19 | CASSVAPPSYNEQFF | TGTGCCAGTAGCGTCGCACCCCCCAGTTACAATGAGCAGTTCTTC
TRBD2 | TRBJ2-2 | . | TRBV5-4 | CASSKEGLAGELFF | TGTGCCAGCAGCAAGGAGGGACTAGCGGGCGAGCTGTTTTTT
TRBD1 | TRBJ1-3 | . | TRBV7-3 | CASSFGPPDRGNTIYF | TGTGCCAGCAGCTTTGGGCCCCCGGACAGGGGAAACACCATATATTTT
. | TRBJ2-7 | . | TRBV11-2 | CASSSSLGPYEQYF | TGTGCCAGCAGCTCCTCGCTAGGCCCCTACGAGCAGTACTTC
TRBD1 | TRBJ2-3 | . | TRBV5-1 | CASSLAGTGGAADTQYF | TGCGCCAGCAGCTTGGCCGGGACAGGGGGCGCTGCAGATACGCAGTATTTT
. | TRBJ2-7 | . | TRBV18 | CASSPALNRVVREQYF | TGTGCCAGCTCACCGGCCCTTAACAGGGTTGTTCGCGAGCAGTACTTC
TRBD2 | TRBJ2-3 | . | TRBV19 | CASSQFAGETDTQYF | TGTGCCAGTAGTCAGTTTGCGGGGGAGACAGATACGCAGTATTTT
TRBD2 | TRBJ2-5 | . | TRBV12-3/TRBV12-4 | CASSRTRWETQYF | TGTGCCAGCAGTCGGACTAGGTGGGAGACCCAGTACTTC
TRBD1 | TRBJ1-2 | . | TRBV11-2 | CASSTYRRSFRQGNYGYTF | TGTGCCAGCAGCACATATCGTCGGTCTTTCCGACAGGGAAACTATGGCTACACCTTC